Below are 32 T cell receptor beta chains sequenced from a single sample in a study of cytomegalovirus exposure and HLA in healthy donors. The assay was immunoSEQ multiplex PCR, and TCRdb's table has in-frame clones only and misses some. Counted here are 130,000 or so clones, approximately 90% occurring once; the ten biggest clones make up roughly 6.4%. Sequenced: PBMCs. Receptors were obtained from a woman younger than 45 in good health and CMV-seropositive.

The V call is TRBV5-1, the J call TRBJ2-1, with 7 bases that match TRBD2. The CDR3 is made up of 15 amino acids. The V gene's germline CDR1 is SGHRS and CDR2 YFSETQ. Trimming cost V 0 bases and J 8 bases; bases outside gene matches: 8. The CDR3 DNA sequence: TGCGCCAGCAGCTTGGATCCCGGGAGGCTGGATGAGCAGTTCTTC. It yields the protein CASSLDPGRLDEQFF.

The chain couples TRBV19 to TRBJ1-1, with D perhaps TRBD1 (5 bases). V was trimmed by 1 base and J by 4 bases, leaving 13 bases between them. The CDR3 has 15 residues. Germline lookup yields CDR1 LNHDA and CDR2 SQIVND (reference sequence). The CDR3 sequence is CASSIGPGIITEAFF. Here the CDR3 DNA reads TGTGCCAGTAGTATAGGGCCAGGGATTATCACTGAAGCTTTCTTT.

The V call is TRBV28, the J call TRBJ2-7, with 7 bases identical to TRBD2. The germline V gene encodes CDR1 MDHEN and CDR2 SYDVKM. The CDR3 runs 15 residues. V lost 11 bases, J lost 6 bases, and 19 bases stayed unmatched. CDR3 sequence (DNA): TGTGCCGCTCAATTGAGTTGGGCGGGAGCCAGCGAGCAGTACTTC. Amino acid sequence: CAAQLSWAGASEQYF.

The CDR3 nucleotides are TGTGCCAGCAGTTACGGCCTAGCGGTCTACGAGCAGTACTTC. Protein product: CASSYGLAVYEQYF. The chain combines TRBV6-6 with TRBJ2-7, with 7 bases matching TRBD2. Germline trimming cut 2 bases from V and 3 bases from J; bases unmatched to any gene: 4. The V gene's germline CDR1 is MNHNY and CDR2 SVGAGI (reference sequence). CDR3 size: 14 residues.

The genes are TRBV28 and TRBJ2-7, with 9 bases aligning to TRBD2. Germline CDR1 is MDHEN and CDR2 is SYDVKM. The CDR3 loop spans 15 amino acids. Losses at the gene ends were 6 bases for V and 2 bases for J; bases not matched to a gene: 8. The CDR3, as DNA: TGTGCCAGCAGAGGTCTAGCGGGGAGTACCTACGAGCAGTACTTC. It translates to CASRGLAGSTYEQYF.

V and J are TRBV15 and TRBJ1-5; the match to TRBD1 covers 9 bases. J lost 7 bases, V lost 7 bases, and 11 bases had no gene match. The CDR3 covers 15 residues. Per the germline V gene, CDR1 is LNHNV and CDR2 is YYDKDF (reference sequence). This chain's CDR3 is CATMESGQGYQPQHF. The CDR3 DNA sequence: TGTGCCACCATGGAATCGGGACAGGGATACCAGCCCCAGCATTTT.

A word on this clone: Other DNA sequences in this sample translate to the same CDR3. The J gene is TRBJ2-5, the V gene TRBV5-1; no clear D. The germline V gene encodes CDR1 SGHRS and CDR2 YFSETQ. The CDR3 consists of 14 residues. V was shortened by 2 bases and J by 1 base, with 9 bases between the two germline ends. The CDR3: CASSFRGGQETQYF. The CDR3 coding sequence is TGCGCCAGCAGCTTTCGTGGCGGCCAAGAGACCCAGTACTTC.

V usage is TRBV18 and J usage is TRBJ2-3; a possible D gene is TRBD2 (6 bases). Trimming left V 1 base short and J 3 bases short, with 11 bases between. Germline lookup yields CDR1 KGHSH and CDR2 LQKENI. This CDR3 is built from 15 residues. The CDR3 protein is CASSPQLGGTDTQYF. The CDR3 DNA follows: TGTGCCAGCTCACCACAGCTTGGGGGGACAGATACGCAGTATTTT.

This chain connects TRBV5-1 to TRBJ1-2; D not certain. The ends were cut back, 2 bases at V and 4 bases at J, with 6 bases in the middle. This CDR3 is built from 12 residues. Looked up from germline, CDR1 is SGHRS and CDR2 is YFSETQ. The CDR3: CASSLATYGYTF. The CDR3 nucleotides are TGCGCCAGCAGCTTAGCGACCTATGGCTACACCTTC.

The rearrangement joins TRBV20-1 to TRBJ1-1; tentative D call: TRBD1 (5 bases). V lost 3 bases to trimming and J lost 11 bases, with 13 bases between them. Germline CDR1 is DFQATT and CDR2 is SNEGSKA (reference sequence). The CDR3 sequence is 11 residues long. The CDR3, as DNA: TGCAGTGCTAGCCTCGCCAGGGCGGCTTTCTTT. Translating it yields CSASLARAAFF.

The V gene is TRBV7-8, the J gene TRBJ1-2; weak D call: TRBD1 (6 bases). Trimming cost V 3 bases and J 8 bases, with 13 bases left between them. Germline V gives CDR1 SGHVS, CDR2 FQNEAQ. The CDR3 is 13 residues long. The CDR3 DNA follows: TGTGCCAGCAGCTTTGGCGGGGGCATGGGCTACACCTTC. Protein product: CASSFGGGMGYTF. Full variable domain (outside the CDR3, taken from reference TRBV7-8 and TRBJ1-2): GAGVSQSPRYKVAKRGQDVALRCDPISGHVSLFWYQQALGQGPEFLTYFQNEAQLDKSGLPSDRFFAERPEGSVSTLKIQRTQQEDSAVYLCASSFGGGMGYTFGSGTRLTVV.

This clone was seen more than once but under ten times. V usage is TRBV2 and J usage is TRBJ1-6, with D hard to call. The CDR3 runs to 15 residues. V was clipped by 7 bases and J by 7 bases, with 17 bases between them. Per germline, CDR1 SNHLY and CDR2 FYNNEI. The CDR3 is CASNPGTGRNSPLHF. The CDR3 nucleotides read TGTGCCAGCAACCCCGGCACGGGTCGGAATTCACCCCTCCACTTT.

The chain couples TRBV15 to TRBJ2-2; 13 bases line up with TRBD2. The CDR3 spans 20 residues. The V gene end was trimmed by 2 bases and the J gene end by 5 bases; junction bases not matched to a gene: 14. The germline gives CDR1 LNHNV, CDR2 YYDKDF (reference sequence). The chain's CDR3 is CATSRSPGLAGFLRTGELFF. CDR3 nucleotides: TGTGCCACCAGCAGATCCCCGGGACTAGCGGGATTCTTGCGTACCGGGGAGCTGTTTTTT. Full variable domain (missing parts from reference TRBV15 and TRBJ2-2): DAMVIQNPRYQVTQFGKPVTLSCSQTLNHNVMYWYQQKSSQAPKLLFHYYDKDFNNEADTPDNFQSRRPNTSFCFLDIRSPGLGDTAMYLCATSRSPGLAGFLRTGELFFGEGSRLTVL.

The V gene is TRBV25-1, the J gene TRBJ2-5; 7 bases match TRBD1. The CDR3 covers 14 residues. The V and J ends lost 0 bases and 3 bases, in that order; junction bases with no gene match: 1. Germline CDR1 reads MGHDK; CDR2 reads SYGVNS. The CDR3 DNA sequence: TGTGCCAGCAGTGAATATACAGGGGAAGAGACCCAGTACTTC. Residues: CASSEYTGEETQYF. Full variable domain (rest looked up from reference TRBV25-1 and TRBJ2-5): EADIYQTPRYLVIGTGKKITLECSQTMGHDKMYWYQQDPGMELHLIHYSYGVNSTEKGDLSSESTVSRIRTEHFPLTLESARPSHTSQYLCASSEYTGEETQYFGPGTRLLVL.

J is TRBJ2-1 and V is TRBV11-2; D might be TRBD2 (5 bases). Germline CDR1 SGHAT, CDR2 FQNNGV. Deletions cut 2 bases from V and 4 bases from J, with 15 bases between. There are 16 residues in the CDR3. The DNA of the CDR3 is TGTGCCAGCAGCTTAATGTCCAGAGGGATATACAATGAGCAGTTCTTC. It yields the protein CASSLMSRGIYNEQFF.

The chain couples TRBV7-6 to TRBJ2-7; 8 positions agree with TRBD1. The V segment lost 1 base and the J segment 5 bases; nucleotides outside the gene matches: 4. The CDR3 spans 14 residues. The germline gives CDR1 SGHVS, CDR2 FNYEAQ. The CDR3 DNA sequence: TGTGCCAGCAGCTTAGGGACAGGGTTGCACGAGCAGTACTTC. This encodes CASSLGTGLHEQYF.

For the CDR3, the DNA is TGTGCCAGCAGTGGGACTAGCGGGAGCTACGAGCAGTACTTC. Its protein is CASSGTSGSYEQYF. The chain uses TRBV2 and TRBJ2-7; 13 bases align to TRBD2. Germline lookup yields CDR1 SNHLY and CDR2 FYNNEI. This CDR3 region has 14 residues. V lost 4 bases, J lost 3 bases, and 0 bases stayed unmatched.

The chain has TRBV18 and TRBJ1-5, with D maybe TRBD1 (6 bases). Trimming stripped 6 bases from V and 2 bases from J, with 14 bases between. The germline V gene has CDR1 KGHSH and CDR2 LQKENI. CDR3 length: 15 residues. CDR3 region: CASSLTGSGNQPQHF. CDR3 sequence (DNA): TGTGCCAGCTCCCTAACAGGGAGCGGCAATCAGCCCCAGCATTTT.

The chain couples TRBV19 to TRBJ2-6; TRBD1 matches at 7 bases. The CDR3 is made up of 17 amino acids. V lost 7 bases to trimming and J lost 0 bases; unmatched junction nucleotides: 9. Germline loops: CDR1 LNHDA, CDR2 SQIVND (reference sequence). CDR3 DNA sequence: TGTGCCAGTACCTTGACAGGGTTATCCTCTGGGGCCAACGTCCTGACTTTC. Its translation is CASTLTGLSSGANVLTF.

The chain has TRBV27 and TRBJ1-1; TRBD1 matches 8 bases. Germline V CDR1 and CDR2: MNHEY, SMNVEV (reference sequence). The ends lost 2 bases at V and 8 bases at J; junction bases unmatched: 4. This CDR3 contains 13 residues. The CDR3 DNA reads as TGTGCCAGCAGTTTAGGGACAGGAACAGAAGCTTTCTTT. As protein: CASSLGTGTEAFF.

The chain recombines TRBV11-2 with TRBJ2-3; 10 positions agree with TRBD2. The V and J ends lost 1 base and 1 base, in that order; junction bases with no gene match: 5. CDR1 and CDR2 (germline): SGHAT, FQNNGV. This CDR3 comprises 17 residues. CDR3 sequence: CASSLVGLAGGTDTQYF. The CDR3 coding sequence is TGTGCCAGCAGCTTAGTCGGGCTAGCGGGGGGCACAGATACGCAGTATTTT.

The V and J genes are TRBV6-5 and TRBJ2-1; the D gene is possibly TRBD1 (5 bases). Trimming left V 5 bases short and J 8 bases short, with 13 bases between. Germline CDR1 reads MNHEY; CDR2 reads SVGAGI. The CDR3 extends over 13 amino acids. CDR3 region: CASSPTETDEQFF. The CDR3, as DNA: TGTGCCAGCAGTCCGACAGAGACCGATGAGCAGTTCTTC.

This chain links TRBV27 with TRBJ1-4; 8 bases fit TRBD1. Germline assignment: CDR1 MNHEY and CDR2 SMNVEV (reference sequence). The CDR3 length is 16 residues. The trim removed 6 bases at V and 3 bases at J, leaving 9 bases unmatched. The CDR3 nucleotides are TGTGCCAGCAGGGGAACAGTACAGGGGGCTAATGAAAAACTGTTTTTT. Protein product: CASRGTVQGANEKLFF. The full variable domain, with the rest looked up from reference TRBV27 and TRBJ1-4, is EAQVTQNPRYLITVTGKKLTVTCSQNMNHEYMSWYRQDPGLGLRQIYYSMNVEVTDKGDVPEGYKVSRKEKRNFPLILESPSPNQTSLYFCASRGTVQGANEKLFFGSGTQLSVL.

V and J are TRBV7-2 and TRBJ2-5; D possibly corresponds to TRBD2 (7 bases). CDR1 is SGHTA, CDR2 FQGNSA, per germline. The CDR3 has 14 residues. V lost 5 bases and J lost 5, with 15 bases in between. CDR3: CASSRSGGGETQYF. The CDR3 DNA reads as TGTGCCAGCAGCAGATCGGGGGGCGGGGAGACCCAGTACTTC.

The gene calls are TRBV15 and TRBJ2-7; 8 positions match TRBD1. The germline V gene has CDR1 LNHNV and CDR2 YYDKDF (reference sequence). With 5 bases clipped from V and 4 bases from J, the junction kept 10 bases outside the gene matches. The CDR3 spans 15 residues. The CDR3 region has the DNA TGTGCCACCAGCGGACAGACAGGGGATATTTACGAGCAGTACTTC. Amino acid sequence: CATSGQTGDIYEQYF.

The gene calls are TRBV7-8 and TRBJ2-3; 13 nucleotides line up with TRBD2. Germline V CDR1 and CDR2: SGHVS, FQNEAQ. V was pared by 5 bases and J by 5 bases, with 4 bases of the junction left unmatched. The CDR3 totals 15 residues. The CDR3 region is CASSRLAGGLDTQYF. CDR3 coding DNA: TGTGCCAGCAGCCGACTAGCGGGAGGTTTAGATACGCAGTATTTT.

The rearrangement joins TRBV25-1 to TRBJ2-3; 13 bases line up with TRBD2. V gave up 3 bases and J gave up 8 bases; unmatched junction bases: 5. Germline CDR1 reads MGHDK; CDR2 reads SYGVNS. This CDR3 contains 15 residues. The CDR3: CASSDPRTSGGTQYF. CDR3 in DNA: TGTGCCAGCAGTGATCCCCGGACTAGCGGGGGTACGCAGTATTTT.

This sequence joins TRBV5-1 and TRBJ2-5; 9 bases line up with TRBD2. V lost 1 base and J lost 5; bases outside the gene matches: 6. Germline CDR1 reads SGHRS; CDR2 reads YFSETQ. This CDR3 comprises 15 residues. CDR3 region: CASSLSSGDGETQYF. The CDR3, as DNA: TGCGCCAGCAGCTTGTCTAGCGGGGACGGTGAGACCCAGTACTTC.

This clone was observed once. This chain links TRBV2 with TRBJ1-1; TRBD1 matches at 9 bases. CDR1 is SNHLY, CDR2 FYNNEI, per germline. The ends lost 6 bases at V and 8 bases at J; junction bases unmatched: 10. CDR3 size: 14 residues. The CDR3 bases are TGTGCCAGCAGGACCGGGACAGGGACCGGCGAAGCTTTCTTT. Encoded protein: CASRTGTGTGEAFF.

This clone was counted only a few times. The rearrangement joins TRBV30 to TRBJ1-5, with a tentative D call TRBD1 (6 bases). In germline, CDR1 is GTSNPN, CDR2 SVGIG (reference sequence). CDR3 length: 13 residues. V shed 0 bases and J shed 7 bases, with 10 bases lying between them. This CDR3 is CAWSVQGGQPQHF. The CDR3 nucleotides read TGTGCCTGGAGTGTACAGGGCGGCCAGCCCCAGCATTTT.

This chain uses TRBV5-4 with TRBJ2-4; no clear D gene. CDR3 length: 14 residues. CDR1 is SGHNT, CDR2 YYREEE, per germline (reference sequence). Trimming pared 3 bases from V and 4 bases from J, leaving 11 bases between. CDR3 sequence reads: CASSWYDGKNIQYF. CDR3 in DNA: TGTGCCAGCAGCTGGTATGACGGGAAAAACATTCAGTACTTC.

The rearrangement links TRBV6-1 to TRBJ2-2; possible D gene TRBD1, 6 bases. V was cut by 3 bases and J by 4 bases, with 21 bases left in between. This CDR3 is 18 amino acids long. Germline V gives CDR1 MNHNS, CDR2 SASEGT. The DNA for the CDR3 is TGTGCCAGCAGTGATGGCAGGGGAATTTCCGATGGCACCGGGGAGCTGTTTTTT. It translates to CASSDGRGISDGTGELFF.